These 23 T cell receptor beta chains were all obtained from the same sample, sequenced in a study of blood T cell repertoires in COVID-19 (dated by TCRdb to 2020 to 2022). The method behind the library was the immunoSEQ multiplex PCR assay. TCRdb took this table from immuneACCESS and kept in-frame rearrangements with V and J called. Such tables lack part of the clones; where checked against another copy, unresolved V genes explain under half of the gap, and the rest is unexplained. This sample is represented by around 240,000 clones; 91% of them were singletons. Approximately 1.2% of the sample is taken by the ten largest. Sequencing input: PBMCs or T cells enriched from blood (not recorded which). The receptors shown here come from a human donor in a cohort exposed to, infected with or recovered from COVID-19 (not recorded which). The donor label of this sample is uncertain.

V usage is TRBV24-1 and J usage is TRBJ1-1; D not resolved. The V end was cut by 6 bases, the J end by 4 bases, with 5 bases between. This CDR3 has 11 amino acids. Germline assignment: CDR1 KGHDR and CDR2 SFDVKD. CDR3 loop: CATSRGTEAFF. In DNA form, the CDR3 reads TGTGCCACCAGTCGGGGCACTGAAGCTTTCTTT.

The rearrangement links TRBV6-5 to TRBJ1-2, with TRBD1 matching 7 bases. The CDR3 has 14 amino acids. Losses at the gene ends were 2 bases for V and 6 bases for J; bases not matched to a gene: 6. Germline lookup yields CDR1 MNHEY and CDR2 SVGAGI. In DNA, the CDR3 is TGTGCCAGCAGTTACCTTGGGCAGGGGGATGGCTACACCTTC. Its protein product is CASSYLGQGDGYTF.

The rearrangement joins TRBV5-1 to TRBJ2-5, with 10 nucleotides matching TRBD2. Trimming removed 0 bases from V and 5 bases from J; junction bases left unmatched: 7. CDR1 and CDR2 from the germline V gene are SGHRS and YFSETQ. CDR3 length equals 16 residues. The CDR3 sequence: CASSLGPSGGRETQYF. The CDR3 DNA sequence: TGCGCCAGCAGCTTGGGCCCTAGCGGGGGCCGGGAGACCCAGTACTTC.

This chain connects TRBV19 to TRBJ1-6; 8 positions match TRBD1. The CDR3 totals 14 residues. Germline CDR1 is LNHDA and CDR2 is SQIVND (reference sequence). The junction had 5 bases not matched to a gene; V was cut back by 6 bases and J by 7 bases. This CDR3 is CASRGTGGNSPLHF. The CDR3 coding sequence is TGTGCCAGTAGGGGTACAGGGGGAAATTCACCCCTCCACTTT.

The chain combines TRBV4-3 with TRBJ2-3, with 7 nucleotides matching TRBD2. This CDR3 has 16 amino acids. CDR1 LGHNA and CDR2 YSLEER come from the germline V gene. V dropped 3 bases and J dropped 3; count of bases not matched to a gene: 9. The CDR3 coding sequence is TGCGCCAGCAGCCAGAGGGCGGGGGACCTAACAGATACGCAGTATTTT. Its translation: CASSQRAGDLTDTQYF.

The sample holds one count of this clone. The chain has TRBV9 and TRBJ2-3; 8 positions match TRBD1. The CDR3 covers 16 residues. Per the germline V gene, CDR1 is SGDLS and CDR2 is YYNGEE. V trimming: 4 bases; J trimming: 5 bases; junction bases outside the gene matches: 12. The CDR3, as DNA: TGTGCCAGCAGCCCAGGGGGCCGAGTCCGCGAAGATACGCAGTATTTT. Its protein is CASSPGGRVREDTQYF. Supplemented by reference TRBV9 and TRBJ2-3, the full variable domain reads DSGVTQTPKHLITATGQRVTLRCSPRSGDLSVYWYQQSLDQGLQFLIQYYNGEERAKGNILERFSAQQFPDLHSELNLSSLELGDSALYFCASSPGGRVREDTQYFGPGTRLTVL.

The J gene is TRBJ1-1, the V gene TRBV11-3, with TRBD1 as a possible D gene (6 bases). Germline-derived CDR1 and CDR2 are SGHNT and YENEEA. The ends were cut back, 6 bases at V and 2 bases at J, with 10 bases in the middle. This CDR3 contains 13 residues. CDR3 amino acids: CASSLQGNTEAFF. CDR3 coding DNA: TGTGCCAGCAGTCTACAGGGTAACACTGAAGCTTTCTTT.

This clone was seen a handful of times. The CDR3 spells CASYRELNTEAFF. The CDR3 DNA follows: TGTGCCAGCTATCGGGAGTTGAACACTGAAGCTTTCTTT. The rearrangement links TRBV6-5 to TRBJ1-1; D ambiguous. The V gene lost 8 bases and the J gene lost 0 bases, with 10 bases spanning the gap. CDR1 MNHEY and CDR2 SVGAGI come from the germline V gene. The CDR3 runs to 13 residues.

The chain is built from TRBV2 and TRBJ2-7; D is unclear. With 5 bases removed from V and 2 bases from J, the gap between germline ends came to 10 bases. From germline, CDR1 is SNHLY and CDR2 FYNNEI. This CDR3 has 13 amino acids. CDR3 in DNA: TGTGCCAGCAGTACCGACCGGGCCTACGAGCAGTACTTC. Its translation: CASSTDRAYEQYF.

In DNA, the CDR3 is TGCGCCAGCAGCCAAGCGGGGAACACTGAAGCTTTCTTT. Encoded protein: CASSQAGNTEAFF. The chain uses TRBV4-3 and TRBJ1-1, with D unclear. Trimming removed 1 base from V and 1 base from J, with 4 bases in between. CDR1 is LGHNA, CDR2 YSLEER, per germline. There are 13 residues in the CDR3.

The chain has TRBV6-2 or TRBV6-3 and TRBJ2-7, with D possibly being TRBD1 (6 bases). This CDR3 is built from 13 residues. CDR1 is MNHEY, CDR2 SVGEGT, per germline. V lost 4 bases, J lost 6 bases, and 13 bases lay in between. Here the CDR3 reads CASSSQGIGEQYF. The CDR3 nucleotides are TGTGCCAGCAGTTCACAGGGCATCGGCGAGCAGTACTTC.

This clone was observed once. CDR3 sequence reads: CASSMGRATEAFF. The DNA for the CDR3 is TGTGCCAGTAGTATGGGCAGGGCCACTGAAGCTTTCTTT. The chain carries TRBV19 and TRBJ1-1; possibly TRBD1 for D (5 bases). This CDR3 contains 13 residues. CDR1 is LNHDA, CDR2 SQIVND, per germline (reference sequence). The ends were cut back, 3 bases at V and 4 bases at J, with 9 bases in the middle. Drawing the rest from reference TRBV19 and TRBJ1-1, the complete variable domain is DGGITQSPKYLFRKEGQNVTLSCEQNLNHDAMYWYRQDPGQGLRLIYYSQIVNDFQKGDIAEGYSVSREKKESFPLTVTSAQKNPTAFYLCASSMGRATEAFFGQGTRLTVV.

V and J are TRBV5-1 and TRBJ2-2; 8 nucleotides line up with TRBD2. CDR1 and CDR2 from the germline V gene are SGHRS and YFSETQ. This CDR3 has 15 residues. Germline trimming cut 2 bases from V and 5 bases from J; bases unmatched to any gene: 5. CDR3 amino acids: CASSFSGTSTGELFF. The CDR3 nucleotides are TGCGCCAGCAGCTTCTCCGGGACTAGTACCGGGGAGCTGTTTTTT. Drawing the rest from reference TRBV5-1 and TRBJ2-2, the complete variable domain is KAGVTQTPRYLIKTRGQQVTLSCSPISGHRSVSWYQQTPGQGLQFLFEYFSETQRNKGNFPGRFSGRQFSNSRSEMNVSTLELGDSALYLCASSFSGTSTGELFFGEGSRLTVL.

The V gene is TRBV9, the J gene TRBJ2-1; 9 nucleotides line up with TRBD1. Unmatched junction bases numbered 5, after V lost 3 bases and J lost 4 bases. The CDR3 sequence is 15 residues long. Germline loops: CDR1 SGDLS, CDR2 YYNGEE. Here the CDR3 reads CASSARQGGYNEQFF. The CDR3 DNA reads TGTGCCAGCAGCGCCCGACAGGGGGGTTACAATGAGCAGTTCTTC.

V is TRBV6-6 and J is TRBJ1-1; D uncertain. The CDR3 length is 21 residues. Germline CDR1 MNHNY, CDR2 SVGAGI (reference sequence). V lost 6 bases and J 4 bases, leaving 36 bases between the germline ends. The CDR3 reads CASSKEQSSGGRVRVGTEAFF. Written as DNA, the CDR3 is TGTGCCAGCAGCAAAGAACAGTCGTCGGGAGGGAGGGTGCGGGTAGGCACTGAAGCTTTCTTT.

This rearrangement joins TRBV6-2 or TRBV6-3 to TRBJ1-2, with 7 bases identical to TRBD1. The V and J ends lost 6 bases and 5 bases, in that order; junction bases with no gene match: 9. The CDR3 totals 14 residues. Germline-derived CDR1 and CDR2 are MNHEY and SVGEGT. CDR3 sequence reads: CASSQPGTVYGYTF. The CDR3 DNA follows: TGTGCCAGCAGCCAACCAGGGACAGTTTATGGCTACACCTTC.

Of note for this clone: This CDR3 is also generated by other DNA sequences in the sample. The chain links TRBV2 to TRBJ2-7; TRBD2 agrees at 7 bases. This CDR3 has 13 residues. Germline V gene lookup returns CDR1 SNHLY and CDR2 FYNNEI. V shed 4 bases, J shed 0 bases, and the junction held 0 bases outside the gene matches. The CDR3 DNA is TGTGCCAGCAGTGCGGGGGGCTCCTACGAGCAGTACTTC. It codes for CASSAGGSYEQYF.

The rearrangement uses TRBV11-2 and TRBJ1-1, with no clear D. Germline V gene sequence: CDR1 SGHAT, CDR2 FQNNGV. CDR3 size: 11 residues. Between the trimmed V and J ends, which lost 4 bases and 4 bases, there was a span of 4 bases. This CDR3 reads CASSWATEAFF. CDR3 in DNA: TGTGCCAGCAGCTGGGCCACTGAAGCTTTCTTT. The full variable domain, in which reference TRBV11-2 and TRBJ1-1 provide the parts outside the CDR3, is EAGVAQSPRYKIIEKRQSVAFWCNPISGHATLYWYQQILGQGPKLLIQFQNNGVVDDSQLPKDRFSAERLKGVDSTLKIQPAKLEDSAVYLCASSWATEAFFGQGTRLTVV.

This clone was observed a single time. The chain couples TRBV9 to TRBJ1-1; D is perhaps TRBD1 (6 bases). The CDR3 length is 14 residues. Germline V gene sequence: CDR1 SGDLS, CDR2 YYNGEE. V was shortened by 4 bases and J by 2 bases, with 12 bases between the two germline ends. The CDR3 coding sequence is TGTGCCAGCAGCCCCCGACAGGAAAACACTGAAGCTTTCTTT. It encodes CASSPRQENTEAFF. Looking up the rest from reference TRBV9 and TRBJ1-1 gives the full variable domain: DSGVTQTPKHLITATGQRVTLRCSPRSGDLSVYWYQQSLDQGLQFLIQYYNGEERAKGNILERFSAQQFPDLHSELNLSSLELGDSALYFCASSPRQENTEAFFGQGTRLTVV.

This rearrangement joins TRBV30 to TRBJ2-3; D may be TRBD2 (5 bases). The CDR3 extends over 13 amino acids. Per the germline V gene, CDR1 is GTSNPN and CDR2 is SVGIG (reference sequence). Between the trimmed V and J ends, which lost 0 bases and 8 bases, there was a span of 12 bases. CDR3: CAWSVGSESTQYF. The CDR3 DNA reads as TGTGCCTGGAGTGTCGGTAGCGAAAGTACGCAGTATTTT.

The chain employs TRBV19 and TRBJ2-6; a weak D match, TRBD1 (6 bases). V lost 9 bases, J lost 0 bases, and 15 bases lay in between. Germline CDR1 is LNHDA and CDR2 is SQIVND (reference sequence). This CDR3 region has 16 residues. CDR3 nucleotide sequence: TGTGCCAGCACAGGGCAAATGACCTCTGGGGCCAACGTCCTGACTTTC. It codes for CASTGQMTSGANVLTF.

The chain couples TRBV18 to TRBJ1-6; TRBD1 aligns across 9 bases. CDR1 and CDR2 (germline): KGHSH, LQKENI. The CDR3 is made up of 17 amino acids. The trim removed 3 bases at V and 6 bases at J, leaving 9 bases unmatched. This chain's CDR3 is CASSPFAGTGFNSPLHF. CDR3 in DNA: TGTGCCAGCTCACCCTTTGCCGGGACAGGGTTTAATTCACCCCTCCACTTT.

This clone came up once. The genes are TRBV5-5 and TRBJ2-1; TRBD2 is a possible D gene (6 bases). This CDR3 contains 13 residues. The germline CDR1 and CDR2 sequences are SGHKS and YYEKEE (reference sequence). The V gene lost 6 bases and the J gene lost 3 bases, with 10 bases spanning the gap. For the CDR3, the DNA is TGTGCCAGCACCACGGACTACTACAATGAGCAGTTCTTC. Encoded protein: CASTTDYYNEQFF.